The rows below give T cell receptor beta chains drawn from one sample of a study of metastatic and nonmetastatic thyroid tumors. TCRdb re-called clones via MiXCR from the PCR reads. The table lists about 22,000 clones, about 18% of them singletons, with approximately 21% in the top ten. Source material: blood. These receptors all stem from a male donor with papillary thyroid cancer or a benign thyroid nodule (not recorded which). Some clones in this sample may be carry-over from other donors' samples. Each CDR3 is given with its conserved first and last residue. The D gene is left open where the match is weak. Not every row has a clone size; where given, it reads once, few, many or a size class.

d_call	v_call	j_call	clone_size	cdr3_aa	cdr3_nt
TRBD1	TRBV28	TRBJ2-1	many	CASNRDSYNEQFF	TGTGCCAGCAACCGGGACAGTTACAATGAGCAGTTCTTC
NA	TRBV19	TRBJ2-7	NA	CASSRSTSYEQYF	TGTGCCAGTAGCAGGAGTACATCCTACGAGCAGTACTTC
NA	TRBV10-3	TRBJ1-5	many	CAISDSNQPQHF	TGTGCCATCAGTGATAGCAATCAGCCCCAGCATTTT
NA	TRBV20-1	TRBJ1-1	many	CSAKRGRANTEAFF	TGCAGTGCAAAAAGAGGCAGGGCCAACACTGAAGCTTTCTTT
NA	TRBV27	TRBJ2-7	NA	CASSSAGASYEQYF	TGTGCCAGCAGTTCGGCAGGGGCCTCCTACGAGCAGTACTTC
TRBD1	TRBV19	TRBJ2-4	many	CASSKGQGDIQYF	TGTGCCAGTAGCAAGGGACAGGGAGACATTCAGTACTTC
TRBD2	TRBV27	TRBJ2-1	many	CASSQRGTSGRRYNEQFF	TGTGCCAGCAGTCAAAGGGGGACTAGCGGGAGAAGGTACAATGAGCAGTTCTTC
NA	TRBV5-1	TRBJ2-5	NA	CASNYVPGLSQETQYF	TGCGCCAGCAACTACGTCCCTGGACTATCGCAAGAGACCCAGTACTTC
NA	TRBV3-1	TRBJ2-2	many	CASSLWGELFF	TGTGCCAGCAGCCTGTGGGGGGAGCTGTTTTTT
NA	TRBV5-5	TRBJ2-3	many	CASSLWATDTQYF	TGTGCCAGCAGCTTGTGGGCCACAGATACGCAGTATTTT
NA	TRBV6-1	TRBJ1-5	NA	CASSLEQLNQPQHF	TGTGCCAGCAGCCTTGAACAGCTCAATCAGCCCCAGCATTTT
NA	TRBV5-1	TRBJ2-7	NA	CASSAAPGCGTYEQYF	TGCGCCAGCAGCGCAGCTCCGGGTTGTGGAACCTACGAGCAGTACTTC
TRBD2	TRBV30	TRBJ2-2	NA	CALGREIGELFF	TGTGCCCTCGGGCGGGAGATCGGGGAGCTGTTTTTT
TRBD1	TRBV19	TRBJ1-4	many	CASSLPPGQGINEKLFF	TGTGCCAGTAGTTTGCCCCCGGGACAGGGGATTAATGAAAAACTGTTTTTT
NA	TRBV6-1	TRBJ2-7	medium-sized	CASSPGRFYEQYF	TGTGCCAGCAGTCCGGGCCGTTTCTACGAGCAGTACTTC
NA	TRBV6-1	TRBJ1-1	many	CASEGTYTEAFF	TGTGCCAGCGAGGGGACTTACACTGAAGCTTTCTTT
TRBD1	TRBV6-2/TRBV6-3	TRBJ2-5	NA	CASTLTQGRRGTKYF	TGTGCCAGCACACTTACCCAGGGGCGCAGGGGGACCAAGTACTTC
NA	TRBV19	TRBJ1-1	medium-sized	CASTRTPRAQAFF	TGTGCCAGTACCAGGACACCCCGGGCACAGGCTTTCTTT
TRBD1	TRBV20-1	TRBJ1-1	many	CSARATGYTEAFF	TGCAGTGCTAGGGCGACAGGGTACACTGAAGCTTTCTTT
TRBD2	TRBV7-3	TRBJ2-3	NA	CASSLTQIAGGPTDTQYF	TGTGCCAGCAGCTTAACCCAAATAGCGGGAGGGCCAACAGATACGCAGTATTTT
TRBD1	TRBV6-1	TRBJ2-1	medium-sized	CASTTLQGAGNEQFF	TGTGCCAGCACAACCCTACAGGGGGCTGGAAATGAGCAGTTCTTC
TRBD1	TRBV20-1	TRBJ1-4	many	CSASSGTVLGKLFF	TGCAGTGCTAGCAGCGGGACAGTCCTTGGAAAACTGTTTTTT
NA	TRBV27	TRBJ1-1	few	CASSLSSYKEAFF	TGTGCCAGCAGTTTATCATCCTACAAAGAAGCTTTCTTT
TRBD1	TRBV4-2	TRBJ2-3	many	CASSTGQGTSTDTQYF	TGTGCCAGCAGCACGGGACAGGGCACTAGCACAGATACGCAGTATTTT